The entry below describes one TCR beta chain. What it binds is not known. The sample originates from a study of T cells after yellow fever vaccination. Whole-study findings and limits: A small share of clonotypes appeared in both CD4 and CD8 compartments. Researchers cautioned that FACS-sorted repertoires could harbor abundant clonotypes contaminating from the bulk population.

They built TCR cDNA with 5'RACE template switching, a step that put in a universal primer site and UMIs. MiXCR, applied by TCRdb to the 5' RACE reads, yields one record per CDR3 protein. The table has nearly 550,000 distinct CDR3 sequences, 15% to 20% seen once. V was pared by 3 bases and J by 4 bases, with 10 bases between. This CDR3 is 14 amino acids long. The J gene is TRBJ1-5, the V gene TRBV12-3 or TRBV12-4; no clear D gene. The sequence came from a man aged 30 to 39 who received the YFV17D yellow fever vaccine. The sample consisted of PBMCs, taken 15 days after the yellow fever booster vaccination. In DNA form, the CDR3 reads TGTGCCAGCAGTTTGCGGGGTGGTAATCAGCCCCAGCATTTT. Its translation: CASSLRGGNQPQHF.